This T cell receptor (beta chain) was sequenced during a study of cytomegalovirus exposure and HLA in healthy donors (dated by TCRdb to the late 2010s). Study-wide context: According to an earlier analysis of a few hundred of the donors, roughly 180 million T cells yielded 117 million unique TCR beta sequences and 276 Gb of sequence data. Across some 400 genotyped donors of the cohort, an average of approximately 240,000 unique TCR beta nucleotide sequences per donor were sequenced, and roughly 20% of those sequences were non-productive. Along with the approximately 620-subject first cohort, a separate validation cohort of 120 different subjects was used. All discovery cohort repertoires had been generated on a single sequencing platform. Class I and class II HLA loci were covered by the typing at four-digit resolution. Four or five DR-DQ haplotypes were handled as single units for association and clustering because linkage in the cohort was strong. The study combined high-throughput TCR immunosequencing, statistical association of individual TCRs with disease status, and machine learning to predict cytomegalovirus infection status. The aim of the study was to test whether cataloging public T cell receptors could identify signatures of past pathogen exposure. Typing coverage differed by locus: A, B, C, DRB1 and DQB1 were typed in roughly 620-630 donors, DQA1 in about 500, DPA1 in around 610, and DPB1 in just under 490. To study patterns of TCR occurrence, a later analysis re-analyzed previously published TCR beta repertoires from around 700 donors and added high-resolution HLA genotyping. The genetic ancestry cluster associated with self-reported Caucasian donors included 81% of the roughly 400 genotyped donors. Donor age, sex, ethnicity and CMV serostatus were collected together with the repertoire data. An earlier analysis of about 600 of the donors used high-throughput TCR beta sequencing to judge whether each TCR beta V gene segment behaved as functional or pseudogenic. An early release covering 550 to 700 HLA-typed donors comprised about 300 gigabases of sequencing data and around 86 million unique TCR sequences. Rather than using new phenotypic data, the later analysis identified candidate immune exposures from TCR beta sequences and from how often those sequences occurred across donors. The study profiled the T cell repertoires of 666 subjects by immunosequencing and related them to cytomegalovirus serostatus. In a later genetic analysis, genome-wide SNP genotypes for about three fifths of the 666 donors were used, and that subset was treated as a discovery cohort.

Library prep was done by the immunoSEQ multiplex PCR assay. For the multiplex PCR, a mixture combining 60 forward primers for TCR Vbeta segments and 13 reverse primers for TCR Jbeta segments was used. The CDR3 region of rearranged TCR beta genes was amplified from genomic DNA with a multiplex PCR assay. Amplified TCR beta libraries were sequenced as 87-base-pair reads on the Illumina HiSeq System. Under the source paper's analysis protocol: A later analysis tallied roughly 76 million unique TCR beta chains across the 650 to 750 repertoires, and about 10 million of those chains were shared by two or more donors. Raw reads were error-corrected and collapsed into unique sequences with a nearest-neighbor algorithm that merged closely related sequences to remove PCR and sequencing errors. V, D and J gene segments were assigned by aligning CDR3 sequences to IMGT reference sequences. Each retained sequence needed at least a six-nucleotide match to both a V gene segment and a J gene segment. Rearrangements were called productive when the CDR3 lacked stop codons and stayed in frame with V and J; all others were non-productive. Following IMGT convention, CDR3 was defined as the stretch from the second conserved V-encoded cysteine to the conserved J-encoded phenylalanine. The earlier analysis of roughly 590 of the donors excluded sequences that lacked an unambiguous match to a single V gene segment. An earlier analysis of some 500 of the donors classified V segments as functional when productive rearrangements were above 56.7% and as segregating when the standard deviation between donors was above 5%. To diagnose cytomegalovirus status from the catalog of TCR beta chain sequences, a statistical classification framework was built. In a later analysis, V and J genes were assigned by comparing TCR nucleotide sequences against IMGT/GENE-DB human TR gene sequences. Using the TCRdist pipeline, a later analysis assigned CDR3 sequences along with most-parsimonious VDJ recombination scenarios. A later analysis defined each TCR beta chain by its CDR3 amino acid sequence plus V-gene family, and excluded reads lacking a unique V-gene family. A later analysis removed several hundred highly shared, low-generation-probability nucleotide sequences to deal with suspected cross-contamination and a sequencing artifact. In a later analysis, a clonal expansion index was calculated for each public chain from normalized within-repertoire ranks of inferred template counts. In a later analysis, generation probabilities were computed using a VDJ recombination model fitted to out-of-frame rearrangements, and the results were checked against IGoR. A later analysis scored TCR-TCR, TCR-HLA and TCR-CMV co-occurrence with hypergeometric tests, applying a repertoire-size bias correction to TCR pairs. In a later analysis, false discovery rates were estimated by permuting HLA or CMV assignments 20 times. In a later analysis, co-occurring TCRs were grouped using DBSCAN, with TCRdist sequence similarity added in when clustering inside HLA-allele-positive subsets. Repertoires with fewer than 30,000 or more than 120,000 public chains were left out of co-occurrence clustering, as were five repertoires with anomalous nucleotide sharing. TCRdb stores this immuneACCESS table with in-frame sequences only. Part of the clones is absent; in the studies checked, under half of the shortfall reflects unresolved V genes, and no reason is known for the rest. V and J calls plus clone size are reproduced from that table; the DNA served to infer D and trimming. The sample records over 100,000 clones, around 70% of which are singletons. Of the sample, 5.4% falls within the top ten clones.

On the study overall, not on this receptor specifically: Fewer than 20 rarely observed V segments, including chromosome 9 orphons, were excluded from the earlier analysis of several hundred of the donors because counts were too low. Roughly uniform sequencing depth across donors was assumed in presence/absence analyses, although this assumption may not hold. An earlier analysis of some 560 of the donors showed that most TCR beta V segments appeared in productive rearrangements either about 87% or about 30% of the time, which broadly matched IMGT annotations. At a false discovery rate of 0.05, a later analysis linked some 18,000 TCR beta sequences to specific HLA alleles. A further reported finding was that TCR beta sequences accurately predicted the HLA-A and HLA-B alleles for most subjects in the first cohort. The study listed 164 TCR beta chains as associated with cytomegalovirus. This cohort had only TCR beta chains sequenced, and the lack of alpha or paired-chain data limited which features could be detected. A later genetic analysis reported fewer N-insertions in productive TCRs among donors in an Asian-associated ancestry cluster than the approximately 700-donor mean. The sequencing pipeline was judged likely to have produced a cluster of highly shared sequence variants as a technical artifact. Most CMV-associated TCR beta chains appeared to be HLA-restricted in a later analysis, and the HLA associations seemed to be driven largely by CMV exposure. Because the 87-base-pair reads could not distinguish some IMGT-functional V segments, including TRBV6-2 and TRBV6-3, those segments were excluded. A later genetic analysis associated a missense DCLRE1C variant with V-gene and J-gene trimming of TCR beta chains, and an independent cohort replicated the association. In both the original and validation cohorts, the classifier was reported to diagnose cytomegalovirus status with high specificity and sensitivity. In a later analysis, the rate of TCR association differed among HLA loci, with DRB1 alleles having the most associated TCRs and HLA-C alleles having the fewest. It was suggested by the authors that the approach could potentially be generalized to other disease states and immunological phenotypes. In a later analysis, HLA-associated TCR beta chains showed more clonal expansion and lower generation probabilities than non-associated chains that were equally common. The only immune exposure information available for the cohort was CMV serostatus. Correlated functional status among segregating V segments might reflect linkage disequilibrium, but an unknown experimental factor could not be ruled out. Most TCR sequences were observed very rarely across donors, whereas some public TCRs were present in many individuals. In vitro tests confirmed that a few of the cytomegalovirus-associated TCR beta chains recognize cytomegalovirus antigens. Assigning TCR associations to individual alleles was difficult when HLA alleles, especially DR and DQ, strongly co-occurred. Several of the top co-occurrence clusters appeared to be linked to parvovirus B19, influenza, CMV and Epstein-Barr virus, according to a later analysis. Because HLA typing was unavailable for some donors at each locus, only the typed subset was used in association tests.

Note on this clone: The clone's antigen remains unknown. One base away there is no much larger clone; base qualities are not given.

A distance of 11 bases separates the germline ends of V and J, which lose 1 base and 4 bases respectively. Its CDR3 holds 14 amino acids, cysteine through phenylalanine. Kept here is only the CDR3 DNA, which spans 42 bases and is read in frame from base 1. Sequences MNHNS (CDR1) and SASEGT (CDR2) are obtained from the germline V gene. The cohort was made up of 666 healthy bone marrow donors. All cohort members were sampled while nominally healthy, although unrecorded immune exposures were likely present. The donor tested CMV seropositive and was one of the 289 seropositive cohort members. Each donor provided a peripheral blood sample, and peripheral blood mononuclear cells were used for TCR beta sequencing. The Qiagen DNeasy Blood Extraction Kit was used to extract genomic DNA from the blood cell samples.

Here the chain combines TRBV6-1 and TRBJ2-7; tentative D gene TRBD2, with 5 bases matching. The sequence derives from a woman in her seventies in good health and CMV-seropositive. The specimen was PBMCs. Here the CDR3 is given as CASSEVSRGYEQYF. The bases read TGTGCCAGCAGTGAAGTAAGTAGAGGGTACGAGCAGTACTTC.